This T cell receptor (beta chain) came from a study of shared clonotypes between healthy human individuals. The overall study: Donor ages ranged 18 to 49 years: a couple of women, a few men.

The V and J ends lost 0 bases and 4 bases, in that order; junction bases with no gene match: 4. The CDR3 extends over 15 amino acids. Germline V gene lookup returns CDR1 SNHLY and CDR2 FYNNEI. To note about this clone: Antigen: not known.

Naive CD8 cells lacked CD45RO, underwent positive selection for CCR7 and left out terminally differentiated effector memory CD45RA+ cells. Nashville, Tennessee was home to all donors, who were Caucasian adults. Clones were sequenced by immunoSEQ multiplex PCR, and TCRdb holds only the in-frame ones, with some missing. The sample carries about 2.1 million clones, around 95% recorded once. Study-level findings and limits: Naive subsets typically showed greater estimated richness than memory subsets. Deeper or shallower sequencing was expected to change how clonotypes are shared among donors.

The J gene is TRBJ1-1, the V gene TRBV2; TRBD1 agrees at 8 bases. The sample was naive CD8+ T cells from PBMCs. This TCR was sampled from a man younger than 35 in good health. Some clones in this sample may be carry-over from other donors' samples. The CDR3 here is CASSEALQGATEAFF. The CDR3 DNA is TGTGCCAGCAGTGAAGCGCTGCAGGGGGCCACTGAAGCTTTCTTT.